A selection of T cell receptor beta chains follows, all from one sample in a study of molecular identifiers for immune sequencing clone quantification. TCRdb used MiXCR to reprocess the PCR reads, holding one entry per CDR3 protein. The table shows tens of thousands of distinct CDR3 sequences, with roughly a fifth occurring only once. Sequenced material: naive CD8+ T cells from blood, with Jurkat cell RNA spiked in. The receptors here all came from a human donor in good health. Some libraries in this study had Jurkat cell RNA spiked in. The CDR3 runs from the conserved cysteine through the conserved F or W. A D gene is named only where the DNA matches it firmly. Only some rows state a clone size, as once, few, many or a class for expanded clones.

V gene	J gene	D gene	clone size	CDR3 protein	CDR3 DNA
TRBV20-1	TRBJ2-7	NA	NA	CSASIGRGYEQYF	TGCAGTGCTAGCATCGGCAGGGGCTACGAGCAGTACTTC
TRBV7-2	TRBJ2-1	NA	many	CASSLAGLGGLYEQFF	TGTGCCAGCAGCTTAGCCGGGCTAGGGGGTTTGTATGAGCAGTTCTTC
TRBV13	TRBJ2-7	NA	few	CASSSRSGVGGTLYEQYF	TGTGCCAGCAGCTCCCGCTCAGGGGTTGGCGGGACACTTTACGAGCAGTACTTC
TRBV12-3/TRBV12-4	TRBJ2-5	TRBD2	NA	CASSPRLAGTQETPYF	TGTGCCAGCAGTCCCAGACTAGCGGGGACCCAAGAGACCCCGTACTTC
TRBV4-1	TRBJ2-1	NA	few	CASSHGGGTSYNERFF	TGCGCCAGCAGCCATGGAGGGGGGACCTCCTACAATGAGCGGTTCTTC
TRBV9	TRBJ2-5	NA	many	CASSVTETSGETQYF	TGTGCCAGCAGCGTAACTGAGACCTCTGGGGAGACCCAGTACTTC
TRBV27	TRBJ2-7	TRBD1	many	CASSPQGFYEQYF	TGTGCCAGCAGTCCACAGGGGTTTTACGAGCAGTACTTC
TRBV3-1	TRBJ1-2	NA	NA	CASSQDSGWDGYTF	TGTGCCAGCAGCCAAGATTCGGGGTGGGATGGCTACACCTTC
TRBV6-2/TRBV6-3	TRBJ2-5	NA	NA	CAGSWEETQYF	TGTGCCGGCAGTTGGGAGGAGACCCAGTACTTC
TRBV6-2/TRBV6-3	TRBJ2-1	TRBD2	few	CAGATGGYNEQFF	TGTGCCGGAGCGACGGGGGGGTACAATGAGCAGTTCTTC
TRBV18	TRBJ2-7	NA	many	CASSPREGSINFYEQYF	TGTGCCAGCTCACCACGGGAAGGGTCGATCAACTTCTACGAGCAGTACTTC
TRBV19	TRBJ2-5	TRBD1	once	CASIPGGYF	TGTGCCAGTATTCCAGGGGGGTACTTC
TRBV2	TRBJ2-3	NA	many	CASSEPRLSDTQYF	TGTGCCAGCAGTGAACCGAGGCTGTCAGATACGCAGTATTTT
TRBV19	TRBJ2-7	NA	NA	CASSATRDSLSYEQHF	TGTGCCAGTAGTGCGACCCGGGACTCGCTCTCCTACGAGCAGCACTTC
TRBV10-3	TRBJ1-1	NA	many	CAISESTEAFF	TGTGCCATCAGTGAGTCGACTGAAGCTTTCTTT
TRBV19	TRBJ1-1	NA	NA	CASSIGQILNTEAFF	TGTGCCAGTAGTATAGGACAGATACTGAACACTGAAGCTTTCTTT
TRBV9	TRBJ2-3	NA	few	CASSVNRGTDTQYF	TGTGCCAGCAGCGTAAACAGAGGCACAGATACGCAGTATTTT
TRBV20-1	TRBJ2-3	TRBD1	many	CSARTGPGTDTQYF	TGCAGTGCCCGGACAGGGCCGGGAACAGATACGCAGTATTTT
TRBV20-1	TRBJ2-7	NA	many	CSARDPEGGSEQYF	TGCAGTGCTAGAGATCCTGAGGGAGGATCCGAGCAGTACTTC
TRBV6-5	TRBJ2-1	TRBD1	few	CASRETGQGSNEQFF	TGTGCCAGCAGGGAGACGGGACAGGGTTCCAATGAGCAGTTCTTC
TRBV6-5	TRBJ2-7	NA	once	CASSYSKVGYEQYF	TGTGCCAGCAGTTACTCTAAGGTTGGGTACGAGCAGTACTTC
TRBV24-1	TRBJ2-6	NA	many	CATSDFRNSGANVLTF	TGTGCCACCAGTGATTTTAGAAACTCTGGGGCCAACGTCCTGACTTTC
TRBV7-2	TRBJ2-7	NA	many	CASSPGHTSSYEQYF	TGTGCCAGCAGCCCAGGACACACGAGCTCCTACGAGCAGTACTTC
TRBV4-2	TRBJ2-7	TRBD2	NA	CASSVSGSNEQYF	TGTGCCAGCAGCGTGAGCGGGAGTAACGAGCAGTACTTC
TRBV7-9	TRBJ1-2	NA	many	CASSFTGYGYTF	TGTGCCAGCAGCTTCACCGGCTATGGCTACACCTTC
TRBV6-5	TRBJ1-4	NA	NA	CASSYAESENEKLFF	TGTGCCAGCAGTTACGCCGAATCGGAGAATGAAAAACTGTTTTTT
TRBV4-2	TRBJ2-7	TRBD2	few	CASSQGPSGATYEQYF	TGTGCCAGCAGCCAAGGTCCTAGCGGAGCAACCTACGAGCAGTACTTC
TRBV27	TRBJ2-3	NA	many	CASSFFGGGNTDTQYF	TGTGCCAGCAGTTTTTTTGGAGGGGGCAACACAGATACGCAGTATTTT
TRBV6-2/TRBV6-3	TRBJ1-1	NA	few	CATRTWFQALNTEAFF	TGTGCCACCCGAACGTGGTTTCAGGCGTTGAACACTGAAGCTTTCTTT